This T cell receptor beta chain originates from a study of graft-versus-host responses after intestinal transplantation. Plating combined around 200,000 CFSE-labeled responder cells with around 200,000 irradiated, violet-dye-labeled stimulator cells. Sorting was performed after the reaction on proliferating CFSE-low CD3+CD4+ and CD3+CD8+ responders. Notes on the study in general: Graft-donor T cell macrochimerism coincided with high graft-versus-host to host-versus-graft clonal ratios in allografts.

CDR3 size: 14 residues. Germline CDR1 reads MNHEY; CDR2 reads SVGAGI. V was trimmed by 5 bases and J by 9 bases, leaving 17 bases between them. The table came from immunoSEQ multiplex PCR; TCRdb's copy has only in-frame clones and leaves some out. The sample shows about 21,000 clones, 35% to 50% of them seen only once. This sequence joins TRBV6-5 and TRBJ2-1; D not certain. Sequenced here: alloreactive CD8+ T cells from a mixed lymphocyte reaction culture, sampled before intestinal transplant. Subset in this sample: CFSE-low proliferating T cells sorted from approximately 6-day pre-transplant mixed lymphocyte reaction (GvH or HvG direction). The sequence was collected from a human patient who received an intestinal transplant. CDR3 DNA sequence: TGTGCCAGCAGTATCGGGCCCTTGATCACTGAGCAGTTCTTC. Translation gives CASSIGPLITEQFF.